The 22 T cell receptor beta chains listed next were all sequenced from one sample in a study of T-cell memory formation after mild COVID-19. TCRdb fed the 5' RACE reads into MiXCR, producing one record per CDR3 protein. The data hold roughly 500,000 distinct CDR3 sequences, with roughly 21% observed a single time. Sequencing input: PBMCs or a T cell subset sorted from them (not recorded which). The source of these receptors is an adult woman who had mild COVID-19 (a few samples of this study predate the infection). Cell type and time point are not known.

The chain links TRBV10-3 to TRBJ2-1; 10 bases are a match to TRBD2. Unmatched junction bases numbered 2, after V lost 3 bases and J lost 3 bases. The CDR3 runs 15 residues. From germline, CDR1 is ENHRY and CDR2 SYGVKD. The CDR3 sequence is CAISETSGNYNEQFF. CDR3 DNA: TGTGCCATCAGTGAAACTAGCGGGAACTACAATGAGCAGTTCTTC.

The chain is built from TRBV7-9 and TRBJ2-1; D gene ambiguous. The V gene's germline CDR1 is SEHNR and CDR2 FQNEAQ (reference sequence). The length of the CDR3 is 13 residues. V lost 3 bases and J 6 bases, leaving 9 bases between the germline ends. The CDR3 coding sequence is TGTGCCAGCAGCTTTTATAACGGCAATGAGCAGTTCTTC. Its protein product is CASSFYNGNEQFF.

This clonotype has only a few counts. The J gene is TRBJ1-6, the V gene TRBV5-1, with a weak D call TRBD1 (5 bases). V shed 4 bases and J shed 8 bases, with 16 bases lying between them. The CDR3 is 15 residues long. The V gene's germline CDR1 is SGHRS and CDR2 YFSETQ. The chain's CDR3 is CASSAVPGEDSPLHF. CDR3 nucleotides: TGCGCCAGCAGCGCAGTTCCGGGGGAGGATTCACCCCTCCACTTT.

This clonotype was detected a few times. The CDR3 nucleotides are TGTGCCACCGCCGACTCTGGGGCCAACGTCCTGACTTTC. It specifies CATADSGANVLTF. The rearrangement uses TRBV24-1 and TRBJ2-6; no clear D. Per the germline V gene, CDR1 is KGHDR and CDR2 is SFDVKD. V lost 9 bases and J 0 bases, leaving 5 bases between the germline ends. The CDR3 sequence is 13 residues long.

The J gene is TRBJ1-5, the V gene TRBV5-5; TRBD1 matches at 7 bases. This CDR3 has 14 residues. The ends lost 0 bases at V and 8 bases at J; junction bases unmatched: 5. Germline V gene data show CDR1 as SGHKS and CDR2 as YYEKEE (reference sequence). The CDR3 loop reads CASSLGRGLEPQHF. CDR3 DNA sequence: TGTGCCAGCAGCTTGGGTAGGGGGCTTGAGCCCCAGCATTTT. The full variable domain, rest sourced from reference TRBV5-5 and TRBJ1-5, is DAGVTQSPTHLIKTRGQQVTLRCSPISGHKSVSWYQQVLGQGPQFIFQYYEKEERGRGNFPDRFSARQFPNYSSELNVNALLLGDSALYLCASSLGRGLEPQHFGDGTRLSIL.

In this sample, this clonotype turned up a few times. This rearrangement joins TRBV5-1 to TRBJ2-5, with D possibly being TRBD1 (5 bases). V lost 0 bases, J lost 0 bases, and 15 bases lay in between. This CDR3 has 17 amino acids. Germline lookup yields CDR1 SGHRS and CDR2 YFSETQ. DNA for the CDR3: TGCGCCAGCAGCTTGGGACAGAGCTATTGGTACCAAGAGACCCAGTACTTC. This codes for CASSLGQSYWYQETQYF.

CDR3 nucleotide sequence: TGCAGTGCTCCTCTTGGGCAGGAACTCACTGAAGCTTTCTTT. Protein sequence: CSAPLGQELTEAFF. V is TRBV20-1 and J is TRBJ1-1, with D uncertain. The CDR3 is 14 amino acids. Trimming took 5 bases from V and 4 from J, leaving 17 bases between them. Germline CDR1 and CDR2: DFQATT and SNEGSKA (reference sequence).

CDR3 sequence (DNA): TGCAGCGTATCAGGACAGGGATTGAACACTGAAGCTTTCTTT. Protein sequence: CSVSGQGLNTEAFF. The chain combines TRBV29-1 with TRBJ1-1; 8 bases line up with TRBD1. Germline V lookup: CDR1 SQVTM, CDR2 ANQGSEA. The CDR3 contains 14 residues. V was clipped by 6 bases and J by 0 bases; unmatched bases: 6.

This clonotype was seen a handful of times. The chain joins TRBV2 to TRBJ2-4; TRBD2 might be the D (5 bases). The germline V and J ends were trimmed by 4 bases and 0 bases, with 10 bases remaining between them. Germline loops: CDR1 SNHLY, CDR2 FYNNEI. The CDR3 length is 15 residues. CDR3 in DNA: TGTGCCAGCAGTGTGGAGGAACTAGCCAAAAACATTCAGTACTTC. Protein: CASSVEELAKNIQYF.

This clonotype was counted a few times. The V call is TRBV18, the J call TRBJ2-1; 9 bases match TRBD2. CDR3 length: 17 residues. Germline V lookup: CDR1 KGHSH, CDR2 LQKENI. The trim removed 6 bases at V and 2 bases at J, leaving 11 bases unmatched. The CDR3 protein is CASSEAGLAGTYNEQFF. The CDR3 DNA sequence: TGTGCCAGCTCGGAGGCGGGGCTAGCGGGGACCTACAATGAGCAGTTCTTC. The whole variable domain, remainder taken from reference TRBV18 and TRBJ2-1, is NAGVMQNPRHLVRRRGQEARLRCSPMKGHSHVYWYRQLPEEGLKFMVYLQKENIIDESGMPKERFSAEFPKEGPSILRIQQVVRGDSAAYFCASSEAGLAGTYNEQFFGPGTRLTVL.

The table lists this clonotype with a few counts. The chain employs TRBV6-6 and TRBJ1-3; TRBD1 is a possible D gene (5 bases). This CDR3 spans 14 amino acids. V was shortened by 0 bases and J by 8 bases, with 11 bases between the two germline ends. Germline V gene sequence: CDR1 MNHNY, CDR2 SVGAGI (reference sequence). CDR3 loop: CASSYSGGRDTIYF. CDR3 DNA: TGTGCCAGCAGTTACTCTGGGGGGAGAGACACCATATATTTT.

This clonotype turned up a few times. The rearrangement uses TRBV2 and TRBJ2-2; 9 nucleotides align to TRBD1. This CDR3 spans 18 amino acids. Germline values: CDR1 SNHLY, CDR2 FYNNEI. Trimming took 7 bases from V and 4 from J; bases not matched to a gene: 16. CDR3 in amino acids: CASTSTRDRATVTGELFF. The DNA for the CDR3 is TGTGCCAGCACCTCCACCCGGGACAGGGCAACGGTCACCGGGGAGCTGTTTTTT.

The V call is TRBV20-1, the J call TRBJ2-2, with TRBD2 matching over 12 bases. V gave up 5 bases and J gave up 0 bases; unmatched junction bases: 7. Germline CDR1 DFQATT, CDR2 SNEGSKA (reference sequence). The CDR3 loop spans 17 amino acids. For the CDR3, the DNA is TGCAGTGCTCGTGGACTAGCGGGAAGCGCGAACACCGGGGAGCTGTTTTTT. Translated, it gives CSARGLAGSANTGELFF.

Details on this clonotype: A clone one base away is much larger, so this may be a read error. The chain carries TRBV11-3 and TRBJ1-1; D is possibly TRBD1 (5 bases). This CDR3 region has 13 residues. Germline CDR1 and CDR2: SGHNT and YENEEA. V dropped 3 bases and J dropped 4 bases, with 9 bases sitting between them. CDR3 sequence: CASSFAGGTEAFF. The DNA of the CDR3 is TGTGCCAGCAGCTTCGCGGGGGGCACTGAAGCTTTCTTT.

This clonotype was found a few times. DNA for the CDR3: TGTGCCACCAGCAGCCGGGACAGCGTTGGAGCGACCCAGTACTTC. Protein product: CATSSRDSVGATQYF. The V call is TRBV15, the J call TRBJ2-5; 7 bases match TRBD1. The CDR3 is 15 residues long. CDR1 and CDR2 from the germline V gene are LNHNV and YYDKDF (reference sequence). V shed 3 bases and J 7 bases; nucleotides not matched to a gene: 11. The variable domain in full, with the rest retrieved from reference TRBV15 and TRBJ2-5, is DAMVIQNPRYQVTQFGKPVTLSCSQTLNHNVMYWYQQKSSQAPKLLFHYYDKDFNNEADTPDNFQSRRPNTSFCFLDIRSPGLGDTAMYLCATSSRDSVGATQYFGPGTRLLVL.

The chain is built from TRBV11-2 and TRBJ2-3; TRBD2 aligns across 10 bases. The CDR3 spans 16 residues. V was pared by 2 bases and J by 5 bases, with 7 bases of the junction left unmatched. CDR1 is SGHAT, CDR2 FQNNGV, per germline. CDR3: CASSLRLAGELDTQYF. The CDR3 DNA is TGTGCCAGCAGCTTACGGCTAGCGGGGGAATTAGATACGCAGTATTTT.

The rearrangement joins TRBV5-1 to TRBJ2-3; weak D call: TRBD1 (5 bases). CDR1 and CDR2 (germline): SGHRS, YFSETQ. This CDR3 region has 18 residues. V lost 0 bases, J lost 0 bases, and 17 bases lay in between. CDR3 sequence (DNA): TGCGCCAGCAGCTTGGGCCGTGTAGGGGTCTATAGCACAGATACGCAGTATTTT. Protein sequence: CASSLGRVGVYSTDTQYF. The full variable domain, in which reference TRBV5-1 and TRBJ2-3 provide the parts outside the CDR3, is KAGVTQTPRYLIKTRGQQVTLSCSPISGHRSVSWYQQTPGQGLQFLFEYFSETQRNKGNFPGRFSGRQFSNSRSEMNVSTLELGDSALYLCASSLGRVGVYSTDTQYFGPGTRLTVL.

This clonotype came up many times. The chain recombines TRBV12-3 or TRBV12-4 with TRBJ2-2; the D is unclear. The CDR3 has 12 amino acids. Between the trimmed V and J ends, which lost 4 bases and 5 bases, there was a span of 5 bases. The CDR3, as DNA: TGTGCCAGCAGTTCCAGAACCGGGGAGCTGTTTTTT. It yields the protein CASSSRTGELFF.

The sample holds a few counts of this clonotype. The V and J genes are TRBV29-1 and TRBJ2-7; 10 bases match TRBD2. V shed 6 bases, J shed 3 bases, and the junction held 5 bases outside the gene matches. Germline lookup yields CDR1 SQVTM and CDR2 ANQGSEA. This CDR3 region has 13 residues. CDR3 sequence (DNA): TGCAGCGTCCTAGCGGGAGAGAACTACGAGCAGTACTTC. Its protein product is CSVLAGENYEQYF.

V is TRBV5-1 and J is TRBJ1-1, with D perhaps TRBD1 (6 bases). The V gene's germline CDR1 is SGHRS and CDR2 YFSETQ. This CDR3 comprises 17 residues. V lost 4 bases, J lost 1 base, and 20 bases lay in between. The CDR3, as DNA: TGCGCCAGCAGCCCCCCGTTGAGGACAGAGCCGAACACTGAAGCTTTCTTT. Protein sequence: CASSPPLRTEPNTEAFF.

The chain couples TRBV20-1 to TRBJ2-3, with D possibly matching TRBD2 (5 bases). CDR3 length: 15 residues. Trimming took 0 bases from V and 0 from J, leaving 10 bases between them. The germline V gene has CDR1 DFQATT and CDR2 SNEGSKA (reference sequence). DNA of the CDR3: TGCAGTGCTAGAGAGGATGAGCGGAGCACAGATACGCAGTATTTT. Translation: CSAREDERSTDTQYF.

This clonotype was counted at least ten times. The genes are TRBV12-3 or TRBV12-4 and TRBJ2-7; weak D call: TRBD1 (6 bases). This CDR3 comprises 11 residues. Trimming cost V 6 bases and J 9 bases, with 12 bases left between them. The CDR3 sequence: CASSETGTQYF. In DNA, the CDR3 is TGTGCCAGCAGCGAAACAGGGACGCAGTACTTC.